The rows below give T cell receptor beta chains drawn from one sample of a study of cytomegalovirus exposure and HLA in healthy donors. The method was immunoSEQ multiplex PCR; TCRdb's version includes in-frame clones alone and lacks a portion of them. The sample records about 70,000 clones, about 73% being singletons. Sample: PBMCs. Receptors originate from a woman aged 55-75 years in good health and CMV-seropositive. CDR3s include the opening cysteine and the closing phenylalanine or tryptophan. Fields, in order: J gene, clone size, V gene, D gene, CDR3 protein, CDR3 DNA. The D gene is left open where the match is weak. Only part of the rows carry a size: once, few, many, or a class if the clone is expanded.

TRBJ2-3 few TRBV2 . CASSEGGEDTQYF TGTGCCAGCAGTGAAGGGGGCGAAGATACGCAGTATTTT
TRBJ1-4 . TRBV21-1 . CASSNRQGRNNEKLFF TGTGCCAGCAGCAACAGACAGGGGCGAAATAATGAAAAACTGTTTTTT
TRBJ2-1 . TRBV5-1 TRBD2 CASSPEPSGGYNEQFF TGCGCCAGCAGCCCCGAGCCTAGCGGGGGCTACAATGAGCAGTTCTTC
TRBJ2-3 . TRBV2 . CASSRTFADTQYF TGTGCCAGCTCCCGGACATTCGCAGATACGCAGTATTTT
TRBJ1-5 . TRBV30 TRBD1 CAWSVQGALQSPQHF TGTGCCTGGAGTGTGCAGGGGGCCCTCCAATCACCCCAGCATTTT
TRBJ2-1 . TRBV7-7 . CASSWGAGYNEQFF TGTGCTAGCAGCTGGGGCGCGGGATACAATGAGCAGTTCTTC
TRBJ1-3 . TRBV6-5 . CATRPGSGNTIYF TGTGCCACCCGACCCGGGTCTGGAAACACCATATATTTT
TRBJ1-5 . TRBV2 . CASSPLRQAVSNQPQHF TGTGCCAGCAGCCCGCTTCGACAGGCGGTTAGCAATCAGCCCCAGCATTTT
TRBJ1-4 . TRBV7-9 TRBD1 CASSLDRGREKLFF TGTGCCAGCAGCTTAGACAGGGGCAGGGAAAAACTGTTTTTT
TRBJ1-2 . TRBV28 . CASSLPTGNGYGYTF TGTGCCAGCAGTCTACCTACAGGGAATGGCTATGGCTACACCTTC